This TCR beta chain was found in a study of graft-versus-host responses after intestinal transplantation. Assay: immunoSEQ multiplex PCR; the TCRdb copy retains only in-frame clones and omits some. The sample yields about 90,000 clones, approximately 92% seen once. The ends lost 6 bases at V and 4 bases at J; junction bases unmatched: 16. Germline CDR1 reads SNHLY; CDR2 reads FYNNEI. This CDR3 spans 17 amino acids. Worth noting for this clone: Its target is unknown.

The chain is built from TRBV2 and TRBJ1-1, with 8 bases identical to TRBD1. This receptor was obtained from a human donor who received an intestinal transplant. Sample: unstimulated CD8+ T cells sorted from spleen or lymph node cells, taken before intestinal transplant. This CDR3 is CASSNIQGAPGSTEAFF. CDR3 sequence (DNA): TGTGCCAGCAGCAATATCCAGGGGGCCCCTGGGTCCACTGAAGCTTTCTTT.